This T cell receptor (beta chain) was observed in a study of sequential checkpoint blockade in melanoma. Described treatment: randomized to nivolumab then ipilimumab (arm A) or the reverse (arm B). Live CD3+CD8+ CD19− CD56− cells were sorted from PBMCs. Produced via immunoSEQ multiplex PCR; TCRdb's table is partial and in-frame only. The data hold more than 25,000 clones, with approximately 80% observed a single time. V was pared by 3 bases and J by 7 bases, with 9 bases between. CDR3 size: 13 residues. CDR1 is MNHEY, CDR2 SMNVEV, per germline (reference sequence). This sequence originates from a human donor with melanoma. The chain recombines TRBV27 with TRBJ2-2; tentative D call: TRBD1 (6 bases). The sample here was CD8+ T cells sorted from blood (inferred from file names), taken from a patient given nivolumab and ipilimumab in sequence. The CDR3 DNA sequence: TGTGCCAGCAGTTTTGGGGGCGGCGGGGAGCTGTTTTTT. Protein product: CASSFGGGGELFF.